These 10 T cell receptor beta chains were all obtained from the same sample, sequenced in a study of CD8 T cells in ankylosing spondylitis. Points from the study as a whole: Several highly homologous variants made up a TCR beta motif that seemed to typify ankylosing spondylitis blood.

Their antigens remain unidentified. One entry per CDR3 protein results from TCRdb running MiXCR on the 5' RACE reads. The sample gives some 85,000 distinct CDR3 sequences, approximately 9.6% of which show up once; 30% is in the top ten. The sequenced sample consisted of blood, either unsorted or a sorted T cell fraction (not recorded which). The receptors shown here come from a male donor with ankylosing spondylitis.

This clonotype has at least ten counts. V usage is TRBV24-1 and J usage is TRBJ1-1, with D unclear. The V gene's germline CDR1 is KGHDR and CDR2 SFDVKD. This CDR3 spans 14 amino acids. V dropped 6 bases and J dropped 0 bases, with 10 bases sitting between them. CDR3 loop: CATSSARMNTEAFF. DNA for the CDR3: TGTGCCACCAGTTCAGCTAGGATGAACACTGAAGCTTTCTTT.

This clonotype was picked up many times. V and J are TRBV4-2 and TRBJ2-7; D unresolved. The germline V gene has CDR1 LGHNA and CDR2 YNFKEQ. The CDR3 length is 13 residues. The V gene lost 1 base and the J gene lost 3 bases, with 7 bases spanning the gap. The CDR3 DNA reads TGTGCCAGCAGCCAAGGCCCGGGCTACGAGCAGTACGTC. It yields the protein CASSQGPGYEQYV.

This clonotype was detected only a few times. The CDR3 spells CSVWIVAGELFF. The CDR3 DNA reads TGCAGCGTTTGGATCGTTGCCGGGGAGCTGTTTTTT. This rearrangement joins TRBV29-1 to TRBJ2-2; D is ambiguous. Deletions cut 5 bases from V and 6 bases from J, with 10 bases between. The CDR3 is 12 residues long. From germline, CDR1 is SQVTM and CDR2 ANQGSEA.

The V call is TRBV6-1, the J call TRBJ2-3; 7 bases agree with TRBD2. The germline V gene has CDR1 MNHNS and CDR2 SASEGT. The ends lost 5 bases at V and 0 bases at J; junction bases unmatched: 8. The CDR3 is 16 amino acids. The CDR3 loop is CASSPPGGFSTDTQYF. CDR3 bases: TGTGCCAGCAGTCCTCCCGGGGGGTTTAGCACAGATACGCAGTATTTT.

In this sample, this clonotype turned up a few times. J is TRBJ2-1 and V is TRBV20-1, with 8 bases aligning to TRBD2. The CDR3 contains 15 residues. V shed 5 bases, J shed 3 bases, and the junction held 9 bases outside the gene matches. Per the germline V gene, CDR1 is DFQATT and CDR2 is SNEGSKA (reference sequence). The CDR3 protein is CSAPPGLAGYNEQFF. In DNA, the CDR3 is TGCAGTGCTCCCCCGGGGCTAGCGGGCTACAATGAGCAGTTCTTC.

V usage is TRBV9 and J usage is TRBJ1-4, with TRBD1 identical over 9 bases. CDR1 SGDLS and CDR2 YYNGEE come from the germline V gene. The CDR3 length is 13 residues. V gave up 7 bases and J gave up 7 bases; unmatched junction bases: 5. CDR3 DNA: TGTGCCAGCCCCGGGACAGGGAGTGAAAAACTGTTTTTT. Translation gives CASPGTGSEKLFF.

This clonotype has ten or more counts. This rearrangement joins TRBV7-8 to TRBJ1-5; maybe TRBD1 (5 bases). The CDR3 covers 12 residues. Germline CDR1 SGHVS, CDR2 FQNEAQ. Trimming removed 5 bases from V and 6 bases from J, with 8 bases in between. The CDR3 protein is CASSDQGQPQHF. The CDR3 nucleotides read TGTGCCAGCAGCGACCAGGGTCAGCCCCAGCATTTT. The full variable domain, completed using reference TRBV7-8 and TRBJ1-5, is GAGVSQSPRYKVAKRGQDVALRCDPISGHVSLFWYQQALGQGPEFLTYFQNEAQLDKSGLPSDRFFAERPEGSVSTLKIQRTQQEDSAVYLCASSDQGQPQHFGDGTRLSIL.

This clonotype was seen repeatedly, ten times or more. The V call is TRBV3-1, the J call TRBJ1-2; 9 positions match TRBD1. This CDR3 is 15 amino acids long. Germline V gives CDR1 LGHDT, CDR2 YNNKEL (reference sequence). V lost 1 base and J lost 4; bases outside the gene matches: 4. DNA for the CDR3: TGTGCCAGCAGCCAAGTGGGACAGGGCGTCTATGGCTACACCTTC. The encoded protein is CASSQVGQGVYGYTF.

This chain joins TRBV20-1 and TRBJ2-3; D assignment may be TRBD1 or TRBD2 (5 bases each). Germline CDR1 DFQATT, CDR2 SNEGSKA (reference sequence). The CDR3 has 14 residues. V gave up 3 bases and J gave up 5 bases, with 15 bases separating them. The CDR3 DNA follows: TGCAGTGCTAGCTTAACCGGGACCCTAGATACGCAGTATTTT. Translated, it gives CSASLTGTLDTQYF.

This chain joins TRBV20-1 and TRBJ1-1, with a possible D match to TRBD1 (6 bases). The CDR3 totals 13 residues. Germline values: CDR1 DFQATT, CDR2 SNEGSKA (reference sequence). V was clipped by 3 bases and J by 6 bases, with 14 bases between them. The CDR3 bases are TGCAGTGCTAGGTCACAGGGAATCTCTGAAGCTTTCTTT. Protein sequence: CSARSQGISEAFF.